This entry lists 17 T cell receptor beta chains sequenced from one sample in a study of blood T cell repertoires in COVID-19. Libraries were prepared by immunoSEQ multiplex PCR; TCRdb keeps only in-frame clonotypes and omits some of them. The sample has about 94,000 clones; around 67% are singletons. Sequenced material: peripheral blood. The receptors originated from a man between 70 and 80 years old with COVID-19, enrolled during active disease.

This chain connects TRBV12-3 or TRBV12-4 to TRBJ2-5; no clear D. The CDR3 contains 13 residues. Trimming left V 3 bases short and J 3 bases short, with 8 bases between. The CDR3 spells CASSLGSKETQYF. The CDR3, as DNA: TGTGCCAGCAGTTTGGGCAGTAAAGAGACCCAGTACTTC.

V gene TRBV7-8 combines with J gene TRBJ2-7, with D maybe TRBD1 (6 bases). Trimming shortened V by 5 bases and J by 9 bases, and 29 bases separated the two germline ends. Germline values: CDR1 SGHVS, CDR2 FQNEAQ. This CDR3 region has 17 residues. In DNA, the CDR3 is TGTGCCAGCAGCCCCCGCCCTCTTGGGGGCGATCGTCTTACGCAGTACTTC. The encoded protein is CASSPRPLGGDRLTQYF.

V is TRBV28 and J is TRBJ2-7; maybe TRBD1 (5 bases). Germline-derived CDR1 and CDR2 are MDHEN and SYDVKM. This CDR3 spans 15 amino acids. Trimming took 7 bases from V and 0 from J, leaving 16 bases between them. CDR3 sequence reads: CASNPTGRSSYEQYF. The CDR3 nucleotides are TGTGCCAGCAATCCCACAGGAAGGAGCTCCTACGAGCAGTACTTC. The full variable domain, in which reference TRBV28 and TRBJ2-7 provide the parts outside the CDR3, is DVKVTQSSRYLVKRTGEKVFLECVQDMDHENMFWYRQDPGLGLRLIYFSYDVKMKEKGDIPEGYSVSREKKERFSLILESASTNQTSMYLCASNPTGRSSYEQYFGPGTRLTVT.

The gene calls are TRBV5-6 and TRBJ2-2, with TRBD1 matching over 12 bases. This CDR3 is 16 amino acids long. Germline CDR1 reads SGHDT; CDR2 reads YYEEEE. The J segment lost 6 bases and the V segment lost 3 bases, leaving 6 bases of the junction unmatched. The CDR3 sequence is CASSYGDRGQAGELFF. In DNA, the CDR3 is TGTGCCAGCAGCTATGGGGACAGGGGGCAAGCCGGGGAGCTGTTTTTT.

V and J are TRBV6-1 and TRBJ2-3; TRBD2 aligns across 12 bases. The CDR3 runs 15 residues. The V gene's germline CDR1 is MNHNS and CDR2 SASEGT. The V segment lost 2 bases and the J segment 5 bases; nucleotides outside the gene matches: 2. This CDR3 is CASSELAGGGDTQYF. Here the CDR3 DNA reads TGTGCCAGCAGTGAACTAGCGGGAGGGGGAGATACGCAGTATTTT.

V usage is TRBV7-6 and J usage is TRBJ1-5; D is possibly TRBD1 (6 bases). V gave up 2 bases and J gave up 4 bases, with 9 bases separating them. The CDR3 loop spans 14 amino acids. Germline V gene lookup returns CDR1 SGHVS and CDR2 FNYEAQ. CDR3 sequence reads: CASSLPDSNQPQHF. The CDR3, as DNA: TGTGCCAGCAGCTTACCGGACAGTAATCAGCCCCAGCATTTT.

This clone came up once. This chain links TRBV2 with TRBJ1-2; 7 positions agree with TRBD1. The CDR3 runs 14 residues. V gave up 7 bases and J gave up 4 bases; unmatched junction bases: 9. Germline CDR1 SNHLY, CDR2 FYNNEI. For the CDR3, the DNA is TGTGCCAGCATTCCTGGGACAGAAATCTATGGCTACACCTTC. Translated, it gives CASIPGTEIYGYTF.

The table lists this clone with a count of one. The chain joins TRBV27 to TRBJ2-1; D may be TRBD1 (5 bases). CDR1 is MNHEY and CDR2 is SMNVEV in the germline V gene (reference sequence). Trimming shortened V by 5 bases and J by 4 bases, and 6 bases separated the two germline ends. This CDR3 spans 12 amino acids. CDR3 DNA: TGTGCCAGCAGTAAGGGGTACAATGAGCAGTTCTTC. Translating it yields CASSKGYNEQFF.

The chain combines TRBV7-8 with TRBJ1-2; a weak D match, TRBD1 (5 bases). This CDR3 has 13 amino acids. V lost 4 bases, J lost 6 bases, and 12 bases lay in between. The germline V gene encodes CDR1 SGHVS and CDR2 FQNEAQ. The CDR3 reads CASSSQVQNGYTF. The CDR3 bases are TGTGCCAGCAGCTCACAGGTGCAAAATGGCTACACCTTC.

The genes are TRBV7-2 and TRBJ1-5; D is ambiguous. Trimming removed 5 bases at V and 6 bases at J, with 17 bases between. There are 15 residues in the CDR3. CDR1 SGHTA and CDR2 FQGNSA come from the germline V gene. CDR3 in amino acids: CASSPGQQVGQPQHF. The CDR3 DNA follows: TGTGCCAGCAGCCCCGGTCAGCAGGTCGGTCAGCCCCAGCATTTT.

CDR3 DNA: TGCGCCAGCAGCTACGGACAGGGAGGGACCTACGAGCAGTACTTC. Protein: CASSYGQGGTYEQYF. V gene TRBV5-1 combines with J gene TRBJ2-7, with a tentative D call TRBD1 (8 bases). CDR1 is SGHRS, CDR2 YFSETQ, per germline. The CDR3 is made up of 15 amino acids. Trimming pared 3 bases from V and 2 bases from J, leaving 15 bases between.

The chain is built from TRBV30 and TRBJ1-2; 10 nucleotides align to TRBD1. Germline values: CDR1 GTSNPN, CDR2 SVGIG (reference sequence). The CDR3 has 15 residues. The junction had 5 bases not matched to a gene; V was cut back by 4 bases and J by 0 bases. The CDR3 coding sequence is TGTGCCTGGATCCGGACAGGGGGAGCTAACTATGGCTACACCTTC. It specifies CAWIRTGGANYGYTF.

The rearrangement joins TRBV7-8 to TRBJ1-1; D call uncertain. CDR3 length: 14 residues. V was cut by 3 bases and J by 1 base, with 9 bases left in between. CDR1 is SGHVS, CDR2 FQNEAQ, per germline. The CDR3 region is CASSFSVSNTEAFF. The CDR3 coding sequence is TGTGCCAGCAGCTTCTCAGTGTCGAACACTGAAGCTTTCTTT.

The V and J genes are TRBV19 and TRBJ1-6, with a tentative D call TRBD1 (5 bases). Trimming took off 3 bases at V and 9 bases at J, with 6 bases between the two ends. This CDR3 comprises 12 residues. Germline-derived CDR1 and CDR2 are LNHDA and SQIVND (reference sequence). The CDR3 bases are TGTGCCAGTAGTATGACAGCTTCACCCCTCCACTTT. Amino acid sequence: CASSMTASPLHF.

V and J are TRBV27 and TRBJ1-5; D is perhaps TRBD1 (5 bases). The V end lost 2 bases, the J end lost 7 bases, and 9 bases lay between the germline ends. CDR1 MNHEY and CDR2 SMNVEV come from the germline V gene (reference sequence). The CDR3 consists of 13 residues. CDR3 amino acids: CASSLLREQPQHF. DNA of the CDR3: TGTGCCAGCAGTTTACTCAGGGAACAGCCCCAGCATTTT.

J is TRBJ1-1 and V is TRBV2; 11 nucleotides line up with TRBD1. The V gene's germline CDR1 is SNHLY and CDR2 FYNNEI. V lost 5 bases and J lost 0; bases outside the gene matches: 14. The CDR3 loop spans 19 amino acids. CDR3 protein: CASSRKGPGQGGMNTEAFF. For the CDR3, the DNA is TGTGCCAGCAGTCGAAAGGGGCCGGGACAGGGGGGAATGAACACTGAAGCTTTCTTT. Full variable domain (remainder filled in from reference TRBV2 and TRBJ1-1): EPEVTQTPSHQVTQMGQEVILRCVPISNHLYFYWYRQILGQKVEFLVSFYNNEISEKSEIFDDQFSVERPDGSNFTLKIRSTKLEDSAMYFCASSRKGPGQGGMNTEAFFGQGTRLTVV.

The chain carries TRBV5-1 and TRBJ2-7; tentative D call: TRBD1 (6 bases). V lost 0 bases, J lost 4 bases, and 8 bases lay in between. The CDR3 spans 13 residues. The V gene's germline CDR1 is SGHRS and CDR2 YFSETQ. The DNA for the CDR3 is TGCGCCAGCAGCTTGGGGGGACAATACGAGCAGTACTTC. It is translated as CASSLGGQYEQYF.